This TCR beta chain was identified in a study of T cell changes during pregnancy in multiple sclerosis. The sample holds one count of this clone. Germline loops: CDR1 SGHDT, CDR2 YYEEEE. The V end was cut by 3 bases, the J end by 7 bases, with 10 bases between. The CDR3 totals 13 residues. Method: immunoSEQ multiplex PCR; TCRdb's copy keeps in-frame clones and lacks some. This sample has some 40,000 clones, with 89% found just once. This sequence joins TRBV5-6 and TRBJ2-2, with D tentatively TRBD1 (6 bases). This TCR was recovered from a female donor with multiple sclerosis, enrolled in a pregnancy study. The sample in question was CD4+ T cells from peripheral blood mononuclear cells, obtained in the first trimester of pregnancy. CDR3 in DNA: TGTGCCAGCAGCTCCAAGGGGGACGGGGAGCTGTTTTTT. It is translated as CASSSKGDGELFF.